These 17 T cell receptor beta chains came from one sample sequenced in a study of T cells in localized non-small cell lung cancer. TCRdb's copy holds only in-frame clones and misses some; the assay was immunoSEQ multiplex PCR. Among around 78,000 clones listed, 88% were seen once. The sample consisted of peripheral blood, taken before any cancer treatment. These receptors were obtained from a woman aged 35-70 years with stage I squamous cell lung carcinoma.

The gene calls are TRBV10-2 and TRBJ1-4; D unclear. CDR3 length equals 13 residues. The V end lost 2 bases, the J end lost 5 bases, and 6 bases lay between the germline ends. CDR1 WSHSY and CDR2 SAAADI come from the germline V gene. This CDR3 is CASSELPNEKLFF. The CDR3 DNA reads TGCGCCAGCAGTGAGCTACCCAATGAAAAACTGTTTTTT.

This chain uses TRBV6-5 with TRBJ1-6; no clear D gene. The CDR3 sequence is 14 residues long. The V gene's germline CDR1 is MNHEY and CDR2 SVGAGI. Trimming pared 10 bases from V and 6 bases from J, leaving 16 bases between. The DNA for the CDR3 is TGTGCCACTCGCGACTGGACTGGTAATTCACCCCTCCACTTT. This encodes CATRDWTGNSPLHF.

The CDR3 loop reads CASSFSGSATNEKLFF. The CDR3 bases are TGTGCCAGCAGTTTCTCAGGGAGTGCAACTAATGAAAAACTGTTTTTT. J is TRBJ1-4 and V is TRBV28; TRBD1 might be the D (5 bases). CDR1 MDHEN and CDR2 SYDVKM come from the germline V gene. The CDR3 loop spans 16 amino acids. Trimming left V 3 bases short and J 0 bases short, with 11 bases between.

This chain uses TRBV9 with TRBJ1-6, with D unresolved. Germline assignment: CDR1 SGDLS and CDR2 YYNGEE. Trimming removed 3 bases from V and 12 bases from J, with 16 bases in between. The CDR3 runs 14 residues. CDR3 DNA: TGTGCCAGCAGCGGAACACACCCGGGGATACCCCTCCACTTT. This encodes CASSGTHPGIPLHF.

The rearrangement uses TRBV10-3 and TRBJ1-2; no clear D gene. V was pared by 6 bases and J by 2 bases, with 7 bases between. The CDR3 covers 12 residues. CDR1 is ENHRY, CDR2 SYGVKD, per germline. CDR3 sequence reads: CAISPDNYGYTF. The CDR3 nucleotides are TGTGCCATCAGCCCCGACAACTATGGCTACACCTTC.

The chain is built from TRBV6-5 and TRBJ1-2; D is uncertain. The V gene's germline CDR1 is MNHEY and CDR2 SVGAGI. Trimming took off 2 bases at V and 4 bases at J, with 14 bases between the two ends. CDR3 length: 15 residues. The CDR3 sequence is CASSYNSGPGYGYTF. CDR3 coding DNA: TGTGCCAGCAGTTACAATAGTGGGCCTGGCTATGGCTACACCTTC.

The chain joins TRBV19 to TRBJ1-1; TRBD1 is a possible D gene (6 bases). CDR3 length: 14 amino acids. The V and J ends lost 6 bases and 1 base respectively, with 12 bases between them. In germline, CDR1 is LNHDA, CDR2 SQIVND (reference sequence). The CDR3 sequence is CASRGGTGNTEAFF. The CDR3 DNA reads TGTGCCAGTAGAGGGGGGACGGGGAACACTGAAGCTTTCTTT.

V gene TRBV5-4 combines with J gene TRBJ2-5; either TRBD1 or TRBD2 may supply D (5 bases each). This CDR3 region has 15 residues. Trimming pared 1 base from V and 3 bases from J, leaving 13 bases between. Per the germline V gene, CDR1 is SGHNT and CDR2 is YYREEE (reference sequence). CDR3 nucleotide sequence: TGTGCCAGCAGCTTGCCCGGGACGGCGGAAGAGACCCAGTACTTC. Its translation is CASSLPGTAEETQYF.

This clone appeared a few times. The chain carries TRBV30 and TRBJ1-1; 7 positions match TRBD1. The CDR3 has 15 amino acids. J was trimmed by 9 bases and V by 0 bases; bases with no gene match: 13. Germline assignment: CDR1 GTSNPN and CDR2 SVGIG (reference sequence). The CDR3 coding sequence is TGTGCCTGGAGTGTTTCTTCCGGGACAGAGACCAAAGCTTTCTTT. Translation: CAWSVSSGTETKAFF.

Note on this clone: Other DNA sequences in this sample translate to the same CDR3. V is TRBV2 and J is TRBJ1-4, with a weak D call TRBD1 (5 bases). The CDR3 is 15 residues long. Deletions cut 2 bases from V and 5 bases from J, with 12 bases between. Germline-derived CDR1 and CDR2 are SNHLY and FYNNEI. This chain's CDR3 is CASSERGWGNEKLFF. As DNA, the CDR3 is TGTGCCAGCAGTGAAAGGGGCTGGGGAAATGAAAAACTGTTTTTT.

The chain recombines TRBV6-4 with TRBJ2-3; 10 bases match TRBD2. V was pared by 6 bases and J by 7 bases, with 16 bases of the junction left unmatched. The germline V gene encodes CDR1 MRHNA and CDR2 SNTAGT. This CDR3 has 17 residues. CDR3 protein: CASRHPPGLAPTNTQYF. As DNA, the CDR3 is TGTGCCAGCAGGCACCCACCGGGACTAGCGCCCACCAATACGCAGTATTTT.

The rearrangement joins TRBV6-5 to TRBJ1-1; D remains unclear. The CDR3 extends over 14 amino acids. Trimming cost V 3 bases and J 0 bases, with 8 bases left between them. Germline CDR1 and CDR2: MNHEY and SVGAGI. CDR3 nucleotide sequence: TGTGCCAGCAGTTATCACATGTTGAACACTGAAGCTTTCTTT. Translated: CASSYHMLNTEAFF.

In DNA form, the CDR3 reads TGTGCCAGCAGCTTATCCCGACTAGCGGGTCTTAACGAGCAGTACTTC. Encoded protein: CASSLSRLAGLNEQYF. V is TRBV7-2 and J is TRBJ2-7, with 10 nucleotides matching TRBD2. With 2 bases clipped from V and 5 bases from J, the junction kept 9 bases outside the gene matches. The CDR3 contains 16 residues. Looked up from germline, CDR1 is SGHTA and CDR2 is FQGNSA.

The gene calls are TRBV5-4 and TRBJ1-3; D remains unclear. Germline CDR1 reads SGHNT; CDR2 reads YYREEE (reference sequence). This CDR3 spans 14 amino acids. The ends were cut back, 7 bases at V and 0 bases at J, with 11 bases in the middle. In nucleotides, the CDR3 is TGTGCCAGCCAAGGCGGGCTCTCTGGAAACACCATATATTTT. It codes for CASQGGLSGNTIYF.

This clone was seen a single time. V and J are TRBV6-5 and TRBJ1-4, with a tentative D call TRBD1 (6 bases). This CDR3 comprises 12 residues. CDR1 is MNHEY, CDR2 SVGAGI, per germline. Between the trimmed V and J ends, which lost 10 bases and 5 bases, there was a span of 11 bases. The CDR3 here is CATRDINEKLFF. DNA for the CDR3: TGTGCCACGAGGGACATAAATGAAAAACTGTTTTTT.

This chain uses TRBV4-2 with TRBJ2-5; D is possibly TRBD2 (5 bases). Germline CDR1 is LGHNA and CDR2 is YNFKEQ. Trimming took 0 bases from V and 4 from J, leaving 12 bases between them. The CDR3 is 15 residues long. The DNA of the CDR3 is TGTGCCAGCAGCCAAGATGGGAGAAATCCAGAGACCCAGTACTTC. It yields the protein CASSQDGRNPETQYF.

The chain combines TRBV6-1 with TRBJ1-4; 7 nucleotides line up with TRBD1. J gave up 3 bases and V 8 bases, and 6 bases lay outside the gene matches. Germline V gene data show CDR1 as MNHNS and CDR2 as SASEGT. The CDR3 length is 14 residues. CDR3 residues: CASGRQGSNEKLFF. CDR3 in DNA: TGTGCCAGCGGACGACAGGGTTCTAATGAAAAACTGTTTTTT.